The text below deals with one T cell receptor beta chain. Its target is not known. The assay was immunoSEQ multiplex PCR, and TCRdb's table has in-frame clones only and misses some. The sample contains 45,000 to 75,000 clones, about 93% of which appear only once. These data belong to a study of human thymus T cells. Whole-study results and caveats: Thymic and blood repertoires appeared to show biased V and J gene usage.

J gave up 4 bases and V 2 bases, and 5 bases lay outside the gene matches. Germline V lookup: CDR1 MGHRA, CDR2 YSYEKL. The length of the CDR3 is 15 residues. Only four of the eight donors provided an approximately 0.5-1 mL blood sample. Genomic DNA was extracted from every available blood leukocyte. Sequencing was carried out using blood. The chain carries TRBV4-1 and TRBJ1-2; 9 bases fit TRBD1. The receptor's source is a boy younger than two with a congenital heart defect but otherwise immunologically healthy. The CDR3 DNA sequence: TGCGCCAGCAGCCAATCCCCGGACAGGGGCTATGGCTACACCTTC. It yields the protein CASSQSPDRGYGYTF.